The 17 T cell receptor beta chains in this list originate from one sample, sequenced in a study of T cell changes during pregnancy in multiple sclerosis. The repertoire was sequenced with immunoSEQ multiplex PCR; TCRdb's copy has only in-frame clones and lacks some. This sample has tens of thousands of clones, with 91% found just once. The sequencing used peripheral blood, collected in the third trimester of pregnancy. Receptor source: a female donor in good health, enrolled as a control in a pregnancy study.

The rearrangement uses TRBV4-1 and TRBJ1-5, with D possibly being TRBD1 (6 bases). This CDR3 is 14 amino acids long. V was cut by 1 base and J by 7 bases, with 11 bases left in between. The germline CDR1 and CDR2 sequences are MGHRA and YSYEKL. The CDR3 DNA is TGCGCCAGCAGCCAAGTACAGGGAAGGCAGCCCCAGCATTTT. This codes for CASSQVQGRQPQHF.

This rearrangement joins TRBV7-2 to TRBJ2-7, with TRBD2 identical over 8 bases. Germline V gene lookup returns CDR1 SGHTA and CDR2 FQGNSA. The CDR3 has 12 residues. V was clipped by 3 bases and J by 10 bases; unmatched bases: 5. CDR3 sequence (DNA): TGTGCCAGCAGCTTCACTAGCGGAGCCCAGTACTTC. Translating it yields CASSFTSGAQYF.

The chain uses TRBV7-2 and TRBJ2-1, with D possibly being TRBD2 (7 bases). V was pared by 2 bases and J by 6 bases, with 14 bases between. CDR1 SGHTA and CDR2 FQGNSA come from the germline V gene. This CDR3 region has 15 residues. Written as DNA, the CDR3 is TGTGCCAGCAGCTTATGGGAGGGGGGCTCCAATGAGCAGTTCTTC. This encodes CASSLWEGGSNEQFF.

The chain's CDR3 is CASGGQLLNTGELFF. CDR3 coding DNA: TGCGCCAGCGGCGGACAGCTTCTGAACACCGGGGAGCTGTTTTTT. The V gene is TRBV5-1, the J gene TRBJ2-2, with D maybe TRBD1 (6 bases). The germline V and J ends were trimmed by 7 bases and 1 base, with 14 bases remaining between them. The germline V gene encodes CDR1 SGHRS and CDR2 YFSETQ. This CDR3 is built from 15 residues.

The genes are TRBV7-9 and TRBJ2-1; D is ambiguous. The germline CDR1 and CDR2 sequences are SEHNR and FQNEAQ (reference sequence). The CDR3 consists of 15 residues. Trimming cost V 2 bases and J 0 bases, with 8 bases left between them. CDR3 in DNA: TGTGCCAGCAGCTTACTTAGCAGCTCCTACAATGAGCAGTTCTTC. Amino acid sequence: CASSLLSSSYNEQFF.

The chain uses TRBV5-1 and TRBJ1-2; a possible D gene is TRBD1 (5 bases). The germline V gene has CDR1 SGHRS and CDR2 YFSETQ. The CDR3 is made up of 14 amino acids. Trimming took 4 bases from V and 8 from J, leaving 18 bases between them. The CDR3 loop reads CASSRSGGGDGYTF. The CDR3, as DNA: TGCGCCAGCAGCCGGTCGGGGGGGGGAGACGGCTACACCTTC.

J is TRBJ1-1 and V is TRBV6-4; 7 bases are shared with TRBD1. CDR3 length: 14 amino acids. J gave up 1 base and V 6 bases, and 5 bases lay outside the gene matches. Germline V gene lookup returns CDR1 MRHNA and CDR2 SNTAGT. The CDR3 DNA reads TGTGCCAGCAGATACACAGGGGAGAACACTGAAGCTTTCTTT. This translates into CASRYTGENTEAFF.

The chain is built from TRBV29-1 and TRBJ2-7, with D possibly matching TRBD1 (6 bases). Germline CDR1 SQVTM, CDR2 ANQGSEA. This CDR3 is 13 amino acids long. V gave up 7 bases and J gave up 6 bases, with 19 bases separating them. CDR3 coding DNA: TGCAGCGCATCCGGGACACGGGACGGCGAGCAGTACTTC. Translating it yields CSASGTRDGEQYF.

The rearrangement uses TRBV5-1 and TRBJ1-6, with a tentative D call TRBD1 (5 bases). The germline V gene has CDR1 SGHRS and CDR2 YFSETQ. The CDR3 extends over 17 amino acids. With 4 bases removed from V and 0 bases from J, the gap between germline ends came to 14 bases. CDR3 sequence reads: CASSRQSLSSYNSPLHF. The DNA for the CDR3 is TGCGCCAGCAGCCGACAGAGTCTAAGCTCCTATAATTCACCCCTCCACTTT.

A word on this clone: This specimen includes other DNA sequences encoding the same CDR3. This chain links TRBV5-1 with TRBJ1-5, with D possibly TRBD1 on 6 matching bases. Trimming stripped 0 bases from V and 2 bases from J, with 9 bases between. The germline CDR1 and CDR2 sequences are SGHRS and YFSETQ. This CDR3 spans 15 amino acids. DNA for the CDR3: TGCGCCAGCAGCTTGGCTCCAGGGGGCAATCAGCCCCAGCATTTT. Amino acids: CASSLAPGGNQPQHF.

The chain uses TRBV11-2 and TRBJ2-7, with TRBD2 matching 7 bases. After removal of 1 base from V and 2 bases from J, the junction contained 11 bases not matched to a gene. The CDR3 is 17 amino acids. Germline CDR1 and CDR2: SGHAT and FQNNGV. The CDR3 DNA reads as TGTGCCAGCAGCTTAGCGACCGGGGGGTATGAGGCCTACGAGCAGTACTTC. Its translation: CASSLATGGYEAYEQYF.

The V call is TRBV18, the J call TRBJ2-7; 11 nucleotides line up with TRBD1. The CDR3 runs to 15 residues. After removal of 6 bases from V and 5 bases from J, the junction contained 9 bases not matched to a gene. Germline CDR1 and CDR2: KGHSH and LQKENI. CDR3 sequence: CASSPRTGGIHEQYF. The DNA for the CDR3 is TGTGCCAGCTCCCCCCGGACAGGGGGCATCCACGAGCAGTACTTC.

This chain uses TRBV4-1 with TRBJ2-1, with 9 bases matching TRBD2. The germline CDR1 and CDR2 sequences are MGHRA and YSYEKL. The CDR3 covers 16 residues. After removal of 3 bases from V and 4 bases from J, the junction contained 7 bases not matched to a gene. CDR3 loop: CASSQDLAGPYNEQFF. The CDR3 region has the DNA TGCGCCAGCAGCCAGGACCTAGCGGGACCATACAATGAGCAGTTCTTC.

The chain combines TRBV5-1 with TRBJ2-1, with D hard to call. Looked up from germline, CDR1 is SGHRS and CDR2 is YFSETQ. The CDR3 length is 12 residues. With 3 bases removed from V and 7 bases from J, the gap between germline ends came to 8 bases. Here the CDR3 reads CASSCAWNEQFF. The CDR3 nucleotides read TGCGCCAGCAGCTGCGCTTGGAATGAGCAGTTCTTC.

J is TRBJ1-1 and V is TRBV9, with D uncertain. CDR1 is SGDLS and CDR2 is YYNGEE in the germline V gene. Trimming shortened V by 0 bases and J by 1 base, and 10 bases separated the two germline ends. This CDR3 contains 15 residues. CDR3 bases: TGTGCCAGCAGCGTAGATGACGGGAAGAACACTGAAGCTTTCTTT. It is translated as CASSVDDGKNTEAFF.

The gene calls are TRBV4-3 and TRBJ2-2; 9 bases match TRBD2. CDR1 and CDR2 from the germline V gene are LGHNA and YSLEER. V was pared by 0 bases and J by 2 bases, with 10 bases of the junction left unmatched. There are 19 residues in the CDR3. The CDR3 DNA is TGCGCCAGCAGCCAAGAATGGCCGGGACTAGCCCCTAACACCGGGGAGCTGTTTTTT. This encodes CASSQEWPGLAPNTGELFF.

The gene calls are TRBV5-1 and TRBJ1-1, with a possible D match to TRBD1 (5 bases). This CDR3 comprises 15 residues. Germline V CDR1 and CDR2: SGHRS, YFSETQ. The V end lost 4 bases, the J end lost 4 bases, and 17 bases lay between the germline ends. The CDR3 nucleotides read TGCGCCAGCAGCCTCTTTGGGGGGGACGGCACTGAAGCTTTCTTT. Encoded protein: CASSLFGGDGTEAFF.